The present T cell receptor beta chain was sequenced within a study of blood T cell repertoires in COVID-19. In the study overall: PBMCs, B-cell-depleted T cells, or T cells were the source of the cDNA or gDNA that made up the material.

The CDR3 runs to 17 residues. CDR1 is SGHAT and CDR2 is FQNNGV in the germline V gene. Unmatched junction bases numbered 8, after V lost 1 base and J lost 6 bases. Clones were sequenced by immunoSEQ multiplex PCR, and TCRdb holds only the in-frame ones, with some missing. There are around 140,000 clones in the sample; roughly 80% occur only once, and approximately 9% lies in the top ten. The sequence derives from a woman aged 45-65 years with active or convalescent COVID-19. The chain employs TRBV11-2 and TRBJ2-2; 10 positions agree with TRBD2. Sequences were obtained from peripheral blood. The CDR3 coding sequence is TGTGCCAGCAGCTTAGGTACTAGCGGGGCCGTCTCCGGGGAGCTGTTTTTT. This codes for CASSLGTSGAVSGELFF.